This T cell receptor beta chain was captured in a study of blood T cell repertoires in COVID-19. The wider study: Material from acute and convalescent COVID-19 was sourced from the United States, Italy and Spain. T cells, B-cell-depleted T cells, or PBMCs provided the cDNA or gDNA that served as material.

CDR1 and CDR2 from the germline V gene are SGHKS and YYEKEE (reference sequence). This CDR3 comprises 15 residues. V lost 1 base and J lost 4; bases outside the gene matches: 7. Original analysis: Amplifying reference gene primers gave estimates of nucleated cell counts. The method was immunoSEQ multiplex PCR; TCRdb's version includes in-frame clones alone and lacks a portion of them. The DNA gave D and trimming, while V, J and clone size come from that table. The table records more than 110,000 clones, about three quarters of them present only once. The source is a woman aged 80 or over with active or convalescent COVID-19. V and J are TRBV5-5 and TRBJ2-7; TRBD2 matches 8 bases. The sample comprised peripheral blood. CDR3: CASSLLLAVTYEQYF. CDR3 in DNA: TGTGCCAGCAGCTTGTTACTAGCGGTAACATACGAGCAGTACTTC.